Detailed here is one T cell receptor beta chain. This clonotype was counted between two and nine times. Its recognized antigen is unknown. No clone much larger than this one lies a single base away; base qualities are absent. These data belong to a study of CD8+CD57+ T cells in acquired aplastic anemia (dated by TCRdb to between 2018 and 2020). Broadly, across the study: A mean of 3.2 ug of DNA, ranging from roughly 0.2 to 30 ug, was extracted from sorted CD4+ and CD8+ cells. Healthy donor samples averaged around 9.8 million reads for CD4+ and 11 million to 12 million for CD8+ cells. Findings and caveats that apply to the study as a whole: Roughly 30 CD8+ CDR3 sequences were found to be shared between patients and controls, but these sequences appeared to be highly expressed in patients and within the immunodominant clones of the patients. Between patients and healthy controls, no significant difference in CD8+ Simpson's diversity was found (P=0.060).

The study deep-sequenced TCR repertoires of sorted CD4+ and CD8+ blood T cells from severe aplastic anemia patients and healthy subjects. Ficoll-Paque density gradient centrifugation was used to isolate peripheral blood mononuclear cells. Before DNA was extracted, CD4+ and CD8+ T cells were sorted using either FACS or magnetic beads. Taken from the germline V gene (reference sequence), the CDR1 and CDR2 loops are LNHNV and YYDKDF. The junction carries 15 bases between V and J, which are trimmed by 0 bases and 7 bases respectively. From the cysteine through the phenylalanine, the CDR3 covers 16 amino acids. Only CDR3 DNA is held: 48 bases, read in frame from base 1. Genomic DNA served as template for TCR beta VDJ combination and CDR3 sequence profiling. An Illumina HiSeq 2000 was used for TCR repertoire sequencing. Concerning the study's data processing: Repertoire assessment relied on Simpson's diversity index, CDR3 size and DJ length profiles, and TRBV/TRBJ rearrangement plots. The most abundant DNA sequence in the deep sequencing data was taken as the immunodominant clone. CDR3 amino acid sequences were checked for sharing between subjects and were compared against published repertoires and the VDJdb database. The public reads were run again by TCRdb, first through fastp at Q25 and then through MiXCR, and only productive beta chains were kept. Each CDR3 protein gets just one entry, which takes the most common genes and DNA from the rows behind it. The V and J calls follow TCRdb's processing rather than the paper's. In all, the sample holds around 150,000 distinct CDR3 sequences, and about 48% of those were seen once. Over 0.95% of the sample is in the top ten clones.

The specimen was sorted CD4+, CD8+, or CD8+CD57+ T cells (not recorded which) from PBMCs. The sequence was collected from a human donor in good health. This chain is built from TRBV15 and TRBJ2-2; the D region possibly corresponds to TRBD2 (5 bases align). The CDR3 protein sequence reads: CATSRDIGDSGGELFF. The nucleotide sequence reads TGTGCCACCAGCAGAGATATCGGGGATAGTGGCGGGGAGCTGTTTTTT. With the portions outside the CDR3 filled from the reference TRBV15 and TRBJ2-2 genes, the complete variable region becomes DAMVIQNPRYQVTQFGKPVTLSCSQTLNHNVMYWYQQKSSQAPKLLFHYYDKDFNNEADTPDNFQSRRPNTSFCFLDIRSPGLGDTAMYLCATSRDIGDSGGELFFGEGSRLTVL.